This T cell receptor beta chain was found in a study of Ad26.COV2.S vaccination and SARS-CoV-2 variants. Study as a whole: Vaccine-arm donor from the placebo-controlled COV1001 Ad26.COV2.S trial. Ad26.COV2.S shots went into the muscle once or twice, 56 days apart.

Some clones are missing from TCRdb's copy, which holds only in-frame ones; the method was immunoSEQ multiplex PCR. The repertoire holds roughly 350,000 clones, with about nine tenths as singletons. The germline CDR1 and CDR2 sequences are GTSNPN and SVGIG (reference sequence). The V and J ends lost 8 bases and 4 bases respectively, with 15 bases between them. This CDR3 is 13 amino acids long. Documented treatment: approximately 18 received Ad26.COV2.S at low or high dose, single or two shots; five or six received placebo; per-sample allocation not given. Sample collection was performed on day 63 after the first vaccine or placebo injection.

The receptor was isolated from a person between 18 and 59 years old who received the Ad26.COV2.S COVID-19 vaccine or a placebo. The specimen comprised peripheral blood, sampled in a trial of Ad26.COV2.S vaccine versus placebo. The rearrangement uses TRBV30 and TRBJ2-1; D may match TRBD1 or TRBD2 (5 bases each). The CDR3 DNA reads TGTGCCGCCACACGGGACCGTTACAATGAGCAGTTCTTC. It is translated as CAATRDRYNEQFF.